The 25 T cell receptor beta chains reported below all come from one sample, sequenced in a study. Adaptor-ligated barcode primers were used to amplify TRBV12-4/TRBJ1-2 clonotypes. MiXCR, run by TCRdb on the multiplex PCR reads, gives a single entry per CDR3 protein. The sample has about a thousand distinct CDR3 sequences; approximately 5.2% are singletons. The sample taken for sequencing was tumor-infiltrating naive CD4+ T cells sorted from the breast tumor. The subset is: naive CD4+ T cells, CD4+CD45RA+CD25-. These receptors were collected from a female donor with breast cancer.

Sample share makes this clonotype medium-sized. The chain employs TRBV12-3 or TRBV12-4 and TRBJ1-2, with D maybe TRBD1 (6 bases). The CDR3 covers 13 residues. Trimming took 6 bases from V and 3 from J, leaving 11 bases between them. This CDR3 is CASRQDRYYGYTF. CDR3 in DNA: TGTGCCAGCAGACAAGACAGGTACTATGGCTACACCTTC.

This clonotype is medium-sized. The chain has TRBV12-3 or TRBV12-4 and TRBJ1-2; 9 nucleotides match TRBD1. V was clipped by 5 bases and J by 5 bases; unmatched bases: 12. CDR3 length equals 16 residues. The CDR3 loop is CASSLGHPGQGYGYTF. The DNA of the CDR3 is TGTGCCAGCAGTCTGGGCCATCCGGGACAGGGATATGGCTACACCTTC.

This clonotype has at least ten counts. This chain links TRBV12-3 or TRBV12-4 with TRBJ1-2; 9 bases are shared with TRBD1. This CDR3 is built from 15 residues. With 5 bases clipped from V and 7 bases from J, the junction kept 11 bases outside the gene matches. As DNA, the CDR3 is TGTGCCAGCAGTCTCATGAGGACAGGGGCGGGTGGCTACACCTTC. It translates to CASSLMRTGAGGYTF.

In this sample, this clonotype is medium-sized. This chain links TRBV12-3 or TRBV12-4 with TRBJ1-2, with TRBD1 matching over 10 bases. The CDR3 has 13 residues. V shed 5 bases, J shed 8 bases, and the junction held 5 bases outside the gene matches. The CDR3 sequence is CASSPGQGFGYTF. The DNA for the CDR3 is TGTGCCAGCAGTCCGGGACAGGGGTTCGGCTACACCTTC.

Many counts were recorded for this clonotype. The chain uses TRBV12-3 or TRBV12-4 and TRBJ1-2; D is unclear. The V and J ends lost 5 bases and 6 bases respectively, with 13 bases between them. This CDR3 has 13 residues. As DNA, the CDR3 is TGTGCCAGCAGTCCTCACTTTATACATGGCTACACCTTC. It specifies CASSPHFIHGYTF.

This clonotype is labeled medium-sized. The CDR3 loop is CASGLGGPYGYTF. Written as DNA, the CDR3 is TGTGCCAGCGGCTTAGGAGGACCCTATGGCTACACCTTC. The V and J genes are TRBV12-3 or TRBV12-4 and TRBJ1-2; D remains unclear. Trimming took 8 bases from V and 4 from J, leaving 14 bases between them. The CDR3 runs 13 residues.

This chain links TRBV12-3 or TRBV12-4 with TRBJ1-2; tentatively, D is TRBD1 (6 bases). The CDR3 extends over 15 amino acids. The V end lost 4 bases, the J end lost 2 bases, and 14 bases lay between the germline ends. Written as DNA, the CDR3 is TGTGCCAGCAGTTCCACGGACAGTTGGAACTATGGCTACACCTTC. Translation: CASSSTDSWNYGYTF.

In this sample, this clonotype is medium-sized. CDR3 bases: TGTGCCAGCAGTTTAGAGGCAGGGGCGTACTATGGCTACACCTTC. This translates into CASSLEAGAYYGYTF. The gene calls are TRBV12-3 or TRBV12-4 and TRBJ1-2, with a possible D match to TRBD1 (6 bases). The CDR3 has 15 residues. Deletions cut 1 base from V and 3 bases from J, with 12 bases between.

This clonotype was seen repeatedly, ten times or more. The chain employs TRBV12-3 or TRBV12-4 and TRBJ1-2, with a weak D call TRBD1 (5 bases). Between the trimmed V and J ends, which lost 7 bases and 5 bases, there was a span of 14 bases. The CDR3 consists of 13 residues. Here the CDR3 reads CASMSPGRYGYTF. In nucleotides, the CDR3 is TGTGCCAGCATGTCCCCGGGACGGTATGGCTACACCTTC.

V is TRBV12-3 or TRBV12-4 and J is TRBJ1-2, with 7 bases identical to TRBD1. V was clipped by 1 base and J by 7 bases; unmatched bases: 9. The length of the CDR3 is 15 residues. The CDR3 nucleotides are TGTGCCAGCAGTTTAGATGAGACAGGGTCTTCTGGCTACACCTTC. Its protein is CASSLDETGSSGYTF.

This clonotype was found many times. The chain couples TRBV12-3 or TRBV12-4 to TRBJ1-2; D gene uncertain. The V end was cut by 6 bases, the J end by 0 bases, with 11 bases between. The CDR3 runs to 14 residues. The CDR3 sequence is CASSRSRTNYGYTF. CDR3 coding DNA: TGTGCCAGCAGCCGATCCAGAACTAACTATGGCTACACCTTC.

This clonotype is medium-sized (0.01 to 0.1%) by share. V gene TRBV12-3 or TRBV12-4 combines with J gene TRBJ1-2; D remains unclear. Between the trimmed V and J ends, which lost 6 bases and 2 bases, there was a span of 10 bases. CDR3 length: 13 residues. CDR3 sequence (DNA): TGTGCCAGCAGCATGGACGGAAACTATGGCTACACCTTC. Its translation is CASSMDGNYGYTF.

This sequence joins TRBV12-3 or TRBV12-4 and TRBJ1-2; D unresolved. The V end lost 1 base, the J end lost 3 bases, and 9 bases lay between the germline ends. The CDR3 is 14 residues long. This CDR3 is CASSLEGWDYGYTF. CDR3 bases: TGTGCCAGCAGTTTAGAAGGGTGGGACTATGGCTACACCTTC.

This clonotype is medium-sized within its sample. One junction end disagrees with the germline gene, perhaps due to a read error. The chain is built from TRBV12-3 or TRBV12-4 and TRBJ1-2; D remains unclear. This CDR3 has 12 amino acids. The CDR3 nucleotides are TGTGCCAGCAGATTAGGGAACTATGGCTACACCTTC. It yields the protein CASRLGNYGYTF.

Judged by abundance, this clonotype is large. This sequence joins TRBV12-3 or TRBV12-4 and TRBJ1-2; D is unclear. This CDR3 is built from 10 residues. The V end lost 3 bases, the J end lost 7 bases, and 3 bases lay between the germline ends. CDR3 nucleotides: TGTGCCAGCAGTTTGCTTGGCTACACCTTC. Translation: CASSLLGYTF.

This clonotype was seen repeatedly, ten times or more. The chain is built from TRBV12-3 or TRBV12-4 and TRBJ1-2; D gene unclear. The V end lost 5 bases, the J end lost 6 bases, and 10 bases lay between the germline ends. CDR3 length equals 12 residues. The CDR3 DNA sequence: TGTGCCAGCAGTCAGTGGGTTGATGGCTACACCTTC. Its translation: CASSQWVDGYTF.

This clonotype was seen a handful of times. The chain links TRBV12-3 or TRBV12-4 to TRBJ1-2, with 7 bases that match TRBD1. This CDR3 comprises 17 residues. With V trimmed by 2 bases and J by 1 base, 10 bases remained unmatched. CDR3: CASSLRTGPPLNYGYTF. Written as DNA, the CDR3 is TGTGCCAGCAGTTTAAGGACAGGACCTCCTCTTAACTATGGCTACACCTTC.

This clonotype is termed medium-sized. The CDR3 DNA reads TGTGCCAGCAGTTCTGGCTATGGCTACACCTTC. Its translation: CASSSGYGYTF. The chain carries TRBV12-3 or TRBV12-4 and TRBJ1-2; no firm D call. V was shortened by 4 bases and J by 4 bases, with 4 bases between the two germline ends. The length of the CDR3 is 11 residues.

By frequency in the sample, this clonotype is large. The V call is TRBV12-3 or TRBV12-4, the J call TRBJ1-2; a weak D match, TRBD1 (5 bases). The germline V and J ends were trimmed by 5 bases and 6 bases, with 16 bases remaining between them. This CDR3 has 14 residues. CDR3 loop: CASSPAYRTNGYTF. The DNA for the CDR3 is TGTGCCAGCAGTCCCGCCTACCGGACAAATGGCTACACCTTC.

This clonotype is large. The chain employs TRBV12-3 or TRBV12-4 and TRBJ1-2; D is unresolved. The CDR3 contains 11 residues. The ends were cut back, 2 bases at V and 2 bases at J, with 0 bases in the middle. CDR3 coding DNA: TGTGCCAGCAGTTTAAACTATGGCTACACCTTC. Translating it yields CASSLNYGYTF.

This clonotype is categorized as large. CDR3 region: CASSSQDRGYGYTF. The CDR3 DNA reads TGTGCCAGCAGTAGTCAGGACAGGGGTTATGGCTACACCTTC. This sequence joins TRBV12-3 or TRBV12-4 and TRBJ1-2, with 9 bases lining up with TRBD1. J lost 5 bases, V lost 5 bases, and 6 bases had no gene match. CDR3 length: 14 residues.

This clonotype is medium-sized in the sample. This chain connects TRBV12-3 or TRBV12-4 to TRBJ1-2, with D uncertain. V lost 4 bases and J 5 bases, leaving 5 bases between the germline ends. There are 11 residues in the CDR3. Written as DNA, the CDR3 is TGTGCCAGCAGTTGGGGTTATGGCTACACCTTC. It encodes CASSWGYGYTF.

There are a few counts of this clonotype. V usage is TRBV12-3 or TRBV12-4 and J usage is TRBJ1-2; D ambiguous. The CDR3 loop spans 11 amino acids. The V gene lost 5 bases and the J gene lost 8 bases, with 9 bases spanning the gap. The CDR3 DNA reads TGTGCCAGCAGTGTCGGAGGAGGCTACACCTTC. Amino acids: CASSVGGGYTF.

This clonotype was detected only a few times. The rearrangement uses TRBV12-3 or TRBV12-4 and TRBJ1-2; D is unclear. V was cut by 2 bases and J by 2 bases, with 12 bases left in between. This CDR3 comprises 15 residues. The CDR3, as DNA: TGTGCCAGCAGTTTAAGGTGGCAGCTAAACTATGGCTACACCTTC. This translates into CASSLRWQLNYGYTF.

This clonotype rates as medium-sized. The chain joins TRBV12-3 or TRBV12-4 to TRBJ1-2, with D unclear. The V end lost 5 bases, the J end lost 6 bases, and 16 bases lay between the germline ends. The CDR3 has 14 residues. This chain's CDR3 is CASSPGAVPDGYTF. The CDR3 bases are TGTGCCAGCAGTCCAGGAGCCGTCCCGGATGGCTACACCTTC.